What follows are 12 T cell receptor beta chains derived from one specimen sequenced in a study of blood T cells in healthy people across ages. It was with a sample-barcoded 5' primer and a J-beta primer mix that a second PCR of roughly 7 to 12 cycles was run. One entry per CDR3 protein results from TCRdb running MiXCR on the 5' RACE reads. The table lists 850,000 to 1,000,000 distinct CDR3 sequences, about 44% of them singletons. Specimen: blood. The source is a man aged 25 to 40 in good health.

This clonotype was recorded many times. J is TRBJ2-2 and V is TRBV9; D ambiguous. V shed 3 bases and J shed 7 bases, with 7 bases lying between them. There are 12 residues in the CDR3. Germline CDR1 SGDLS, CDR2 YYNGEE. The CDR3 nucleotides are TGTGCCAGCAGCGACTCGCTCGGGGAGCTGTTTTTT. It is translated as CASSDSLGELFF.

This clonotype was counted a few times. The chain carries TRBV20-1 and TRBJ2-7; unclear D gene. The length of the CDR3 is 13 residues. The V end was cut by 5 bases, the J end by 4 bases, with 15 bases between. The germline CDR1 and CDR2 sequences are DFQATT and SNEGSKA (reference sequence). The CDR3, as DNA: TGCAGTGCTCTGCTAAGAGCCCCTTACGAGCAGTACTTC. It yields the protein CSALLRAPYEQYF.

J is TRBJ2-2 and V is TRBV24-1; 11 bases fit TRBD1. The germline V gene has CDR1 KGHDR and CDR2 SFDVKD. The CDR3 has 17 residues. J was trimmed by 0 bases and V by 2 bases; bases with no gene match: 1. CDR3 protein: CATSDSGQGANTGELFF. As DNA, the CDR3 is TGTGCCACCAGTGATTCGGGACAGGGGGCGAACACCGGGGAGCTGTTTTTT.

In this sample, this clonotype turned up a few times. CDR3 amino acids: CASIEARVVTNTEAFF. DNA for the CDR3: TGTGCCAGCATCGAGGCCAGGGTAGTGACGAACACTGAAGCTTTCTTT. The chain uses TRBV6-2 or TRBV6-3 and TRBJ1-1; TRBD1 is a possible D gene (5 bases). The germline gives CDR1 MNHEY, CDR2 SVGEGT. The V end was cut by 7 bases, the J end by 1 base, with 19 bases between. This CDR3 comprises 16 residues.

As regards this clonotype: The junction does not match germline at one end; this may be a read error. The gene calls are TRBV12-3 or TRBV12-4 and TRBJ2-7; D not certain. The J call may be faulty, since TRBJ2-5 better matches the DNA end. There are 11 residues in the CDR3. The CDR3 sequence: CTSSPGETQYF. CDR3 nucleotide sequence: TGTACCAGCAGTCCGGGTGAGACCCAGTACTTC.

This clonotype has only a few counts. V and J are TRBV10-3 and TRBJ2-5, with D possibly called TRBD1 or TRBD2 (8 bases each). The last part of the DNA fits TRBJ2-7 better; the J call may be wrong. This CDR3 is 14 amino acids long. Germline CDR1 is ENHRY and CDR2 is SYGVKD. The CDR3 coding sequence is TGTGCCATCAGCGACGCGGGGGGACAGGACGAGCAGTACTTC. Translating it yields CAISDAGGQDEQYF.

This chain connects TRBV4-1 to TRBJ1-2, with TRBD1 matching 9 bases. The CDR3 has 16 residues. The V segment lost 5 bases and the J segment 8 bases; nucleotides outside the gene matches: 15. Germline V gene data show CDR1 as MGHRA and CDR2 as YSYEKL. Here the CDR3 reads CASSSLGTGFYVGYTF. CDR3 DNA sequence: TGCGCCAGCAGCTCCCTTGGGACAGGGTTTTATGTGGGCTACACCTTC.

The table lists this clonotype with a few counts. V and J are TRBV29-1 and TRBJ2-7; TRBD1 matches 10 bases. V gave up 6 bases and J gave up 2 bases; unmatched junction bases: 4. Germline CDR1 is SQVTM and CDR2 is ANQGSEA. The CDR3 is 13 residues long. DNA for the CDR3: TGCAGCGTCCCCGGGACAGGGGCCTACGAGCAGTACTTC. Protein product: CSVPGTGAYEQYF.

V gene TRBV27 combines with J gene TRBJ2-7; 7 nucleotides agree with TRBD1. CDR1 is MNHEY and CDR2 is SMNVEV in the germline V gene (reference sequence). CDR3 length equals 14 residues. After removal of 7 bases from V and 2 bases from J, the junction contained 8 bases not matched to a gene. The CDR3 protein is CASKWDSRTYEQYF. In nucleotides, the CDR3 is TGTGCCAGCAAATGGGACAGCCGGACCTACGAGCAGTACTTC.

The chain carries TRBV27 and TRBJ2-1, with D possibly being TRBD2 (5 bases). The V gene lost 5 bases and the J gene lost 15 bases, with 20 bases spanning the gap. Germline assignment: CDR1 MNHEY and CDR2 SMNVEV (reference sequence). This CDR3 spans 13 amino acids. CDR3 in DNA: TGTGCCAGCAGTCCCCGGGGTGGAGCGACCTTGTTCTTC. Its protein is CASSPRGGATLFF.

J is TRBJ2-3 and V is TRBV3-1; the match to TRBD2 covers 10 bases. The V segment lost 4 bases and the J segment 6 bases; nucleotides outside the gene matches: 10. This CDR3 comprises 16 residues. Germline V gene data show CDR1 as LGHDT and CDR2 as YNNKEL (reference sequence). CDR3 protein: CASSLRASGSSDTQYF. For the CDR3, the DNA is TGTGCCAGCAGCCTACGGGCTAGCGGGAGTTCCGATACGCAGTATTTT.

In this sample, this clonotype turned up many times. The CDR3 DNA sequence: TGTGCCAGCAGGGGACAGGGATATGGCTACACCTTC. It is translated as CASRGQGYGYTF. J is TRBJ1-2 and V is TRBV7-2; 9 bases match TRBD1. From germline, CDR1 is SGHTA and CDR2 FQGNSA. The CDR3 length is 12 residues. The trim removed 6 bases at V and 5 bases at J, leaving 1 base unmatched.